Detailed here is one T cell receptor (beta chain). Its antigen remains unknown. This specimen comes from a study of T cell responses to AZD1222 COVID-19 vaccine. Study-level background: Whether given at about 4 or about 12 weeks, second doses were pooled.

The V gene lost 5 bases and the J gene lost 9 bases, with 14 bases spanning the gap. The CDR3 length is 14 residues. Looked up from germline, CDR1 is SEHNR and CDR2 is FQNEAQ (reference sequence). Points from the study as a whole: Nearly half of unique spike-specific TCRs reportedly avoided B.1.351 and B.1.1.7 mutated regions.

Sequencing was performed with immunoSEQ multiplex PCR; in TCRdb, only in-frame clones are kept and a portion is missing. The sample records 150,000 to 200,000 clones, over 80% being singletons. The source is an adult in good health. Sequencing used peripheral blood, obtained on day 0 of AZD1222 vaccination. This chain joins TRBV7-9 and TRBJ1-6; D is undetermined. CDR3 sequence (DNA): TGTGCCAGCAGCCGAAGGGTTGCGGGTTCACCCCTCCACTTT. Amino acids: CASSRRVAGSPLHF.